Below are 11 T cell receptor beta chains sequenced from a single sample in a study of blood T cells in healthy people across ages. Then a second PCR, running roughly 7 to 11 cycles, was carried out with a sample-barcoded 5' primer and a J-beta primer mix. In TCRdb, the 5' RACE reads were re-called with MiXCR into one record per CDR3 protein. The profile shows some 1.5 million distinct CDR3 sequences, roughly 27% of them singletons. Sequencing used blood. All receptors derive from a young woman in good health.

This clonotype has more than one count but fewer than ten. This rearrangement joins TRBV12-3 or TRBV12-4 to TRBJ2-7; 7 nucleotides align to TRBD2. With V trimmed by 2 bases and J by 5 bases, 6 bases remained unmatched. CDR3 length: 14 amino acids. The CDR3 bases are TGTGCCAGCAGTTTAAGGGGAGCGGGAAACGAGCAGTACTTC. Protein: CASSLRGAGNEQYF.

This clonotype has a handful of counts. The genes are TRBV10-3 and TRBJ2-7; TRBD2 aligns across 8 bases. Trimming cost V 3 bases and J 1 base; bases outside gene matches: 5. CDR1 and CDR2 from the germline V gene are ENHRY and SYGVKD. The CDR3 sequence is 15 residues long. As DNA, the CDR3 is TGTGCCATCAGTGAAGCGACTAGCGCTTCCTACGAGCAGTACTTC. This codes for CAISEATSASYEQYF.

This clonotype was picked up one time. One base away lies a much larger clone, so this may be a sequencing read error. The genes are TRBV5-6 and TRBJ2-1, with D possibly matching TRBD2 (5 bases). CDR1 and CDR2 (germline): SGHDT, YYEEEE. The CDR3 is 11 amino acids. The CDR3 is CASSFSWERFF. CDR3 coding DNA: TGTGCCAGCAGCTTTTCGTGGGAGCGGTTCTTC. Combining the CDR3 with reference TRBV5-6 and TRBJ2-1 gives the whole variable domain DAGVTQSPTHLIKTRGQQVTLRCSPKSGHDTVSWYQQALGQGPQFIFQYYEEEERQRGNFPDRFSGHQFPNYSSELNVNALLLGDSALYLCASSFSWERFFGPGTRLTVL.

The chain recombines TRBV19 with TRBJ2-7; D possibly corresponds to TRBD1 (6 bases). CDR1 and CDR2 (germline): LNHDA, SQIVND (reference sequence). The CDR3 runs 15 residues. Trimming shortened V by 2 bases and J by 0 bases, and 11 bases separated the two germline ends. This chain's CDR3 is CASSIRQGYSYEQYF. As DNA, the CDR3 is TGTGCCAGTAGTATAAGGCAGGGGTACTCCTACGAGCAGTACTTC.

This clonotype was observed many times. The rearrangement links TRBV6-5 to TRBJ1-2; a weak D match, TRBD1 (5 bases). CDR1 MNHEY and CDR2 SVGAGI come from the germline V gene. The V and J ends lost 4 bases and 4 bases respectively, with 16 bases between them. The CDR3 is made up of 15 amino acids. CDR3 sequence (DNA): TGTGCCAGCAGTTTGACACCCGGGGGGGGCTATGGCTACACCTTC. It encodes CASSLTPGGGYGYTF.

The CDR3 loop reads CASGSRDRENNEQFF. DNA of the CDR3: TGTGCCAGCGGCTCCCGGGACAGGGAAAACAATGAGCAGTTCTTC. The rearrangement joins TRBV7-9 to TRBJ2-1, with TRBD1 identical over 9 bases. CDR3 length equals 15 residues. Germline V lookup: CDR1 SEHNR, CDR2 FQNEAQ (reference sequence). V shed 8 bases, J shed 5 bases, and the junction held 10 bases outside the gene matches.

This clonotype was recorded a few times. This rearrangement joins TRBV25-1 to TRBJ1-2, with 9 bases aligning to TRBD1. This CDR3 has 15 amino acids. After removal of 7 bases from V and 7 bases from J, the junction contained 13 bases not matched to a gene. Per the germline V gene, CDR1 is MGHDK and CDR2 is SYGVNS. Written as DNA, the CDR3 is TGTGCCAGCACGACGTCCGGGACAGGGCGAGGTGGCTACACCTTC. It translates to CASTTSGTGRGGYTF.

This clonotype has a handful of counts. The chain links TRBV4-1 to TRBJ2-7; D uncertain. The V end lost 0 bases, the J end lost 4 bases, and 25 bases lay between the germline ends. This CDR3 contains 19 residues. Germline CDR1 and CDR2: MGHRA and YSYEKL. The CDR3 sequence: CASSQEGSLAKAFGYEQYF. CDR3 bases: TGCGCCAGCAGCCAAGAAGGATCCCTCGCCAAGGCCTTTGGGTACGAGCAGTACTTC.

The chain combines TRBV7-2 with TRBJ2-5, with D tentatively TRBD2 (5 bases). The CDR3 runs 17 residues. Trimming took 1 base from V and 5 from J, leaving 20 bases between them. Germline V CDR1 and CDR2: SGHTA, FQGNSA. CDR3 in amino acids: CASSLGASPEFGETQYF. The CDR3 nucleotides are TGTGCCAGCAGCTTAGGTGCTAGCCCTGAGTTTGGTGAGACCCAGTACTTC.

The V gene is TRBV28, the J gene TRBJ2-3; tentatively, D is TRBD1 (6 bases). The CDR3 sequence is 18 residues long. From germline, CDR1 is MDHEN and CDR2 SYDVKM. V lost 5 bases to trimming and J lost 4 bases, with 25 bases between them. In DNA, the CDR3 is TGTGCCAGCAGTCCAGGAGGTGCGGACGGAGAGGGGGCAGATACGCAGTATTTT. Translating it yields CASSPGGADGEGADTQYF.

This clonotype was counted only a few times. This chain joins TRBV15 and TRBJ2-7; D may be TRBD1 or TRBD2 (7 bases each). V was pared by 0 bases and J by 6 bases, with 21 bases between. The germline gives CDR1 LNHNV, CDR2 YYDKDF (reference sequence). The CDR3 contains 17 residues. In DNA form, the CDR3 reads TGTGCCACCAGCAGAGATCTCGAGGGGCAGGGGGGGCGCGAGCAGTACTTC. Translation gives CATSRDLEGQGGREQYF.